The 22 T cell receptor beta chains reported below all come from one sample, sequenced in a study of blood T cell repertoires in COVID-19. TCRdb's copy holds only in-frame clones and misses some; the assay was immunoSEQ multiplex PCR. Of about 370,000 clones detected, around 89% appear once; the ten largest clones hold about 3%. Material for sequencing was peripheral blood. The receptors stem from a woman aged 25 to 39 with COVID-19, enrolled during active disease.

V is TRBV15 and J is TRBJ2-1, with 12 bases matching TRBD2. This CDR3 has 17 amino acids. The germline CDR1 and CDR2 sequences are LNHNV and YYDKDF (reference sequence). V lost 0 bases to trimming and J lost 6 bases; unmatched junction nucleotides: 6. The CDR3 coding sequence is TGTGCCACCAGCAGAGAGGCTAGCGGGAGGGGGTTCAATGAGCAGTTCTTC. Its translation: CATSREASGRGFNEQFF.

The V call is TRBV10-3, the J call TRBJ2-2; 7 positions agree with TRBD1. The CDR3 runs to 14 residues. V lost 10 bases and J lost 0; bases outside the gene matches: 5. Germline V gives CDR1 ENHRY, CDR2 SYGVKD. The DNA of the CDR3 is TGTGCCAGCGGACAGGACCCGAACACCGGGGAGCTGTTTTTT. Encoded protein: CASGQDPNTGELFF.

This chain joins TRBV4-1 and TRBJ1-1, with 7 positions matching TRBD1. Germline CDR1 and CDR2: MGHRA and YSYEKL. V was pared by 1 base and J by 7 bases, with 6 bases of the junction left unmatched. This CDR3 is 14 amino acids long. Here the CDR3 reads CASSQVFQGGEAFF. Written as DNA, the CDR3 is TGCGCCAGCAGCCAAGTCTTCCAGGGGGGTGAAGCTTTCTTT.

CDR3 DNA: TGTGCCAGCAGTATAGGGGCGAATCAGCCCCAGCATTTT. Residues: CASSIGANQPQHF. This chain uses TRBV12-3 or TRBV12-4 with TRBJ1-5; TRBD1 is a possible D gene (5 bases). The ends were cut back, 5 bases at V and 4 bases at J, with 9 bases in the middle. CDR3 size: 13 residues.

In this sample, this clone turned up once. V usage is TRBV5-6 and J usage is TRBJ2-3, with D tentatively TRBD1 (5 bases). V was trimmed by 0 bases and J by 4 bases, leaving 9 bases between them. Germline V CDR1 and CDR2: SGHDT, YYEEEE. The CDR3 sequence is 14 residues long. CDR3 protein: CASSLVRAPDTQYF. In DNA form, the CDR3 reads TGTGCCAGCAGCTTGGTCAGGGCCCCAGATACGCAGTATTTT.

The chain combines TRBV20-1 with TRBJ1-1; maybe TRBD1 (6 bases). Deletions cut 7 bases from V and 3 bases from J, with 9 bases between. CDR3 length: 11 residues. CDR1 DFQATT and CDR2 SNEGSKA come from the germline V gene (reference sequence). The CDR3 nucleotides are TGCAGTGTAGGGGGGGACACTGAAGCTTTCTTT. This encodes CSVGGDTEAFF.

This clone was seen a single time. The rearrangement uses TRBV10-3 and TRBJ2-2; 9 nucleotides agree with TRBD2. V lost 7 bases and J lost 4; bases outside the gene matches: 10. Germline V lookup: CDR1 ENHRY, CDR2 SYGVKD. This CDR3 region has 16 residues. The CDR3 sequence: CAIKGGGDILTGELFF. The CDR3 bases are TGTGCCATCAAAGGCGGGGGGGACATTCTCACCGGGGAGCTGTTTTTT.

This chain joins TRBV7-9 and TRBJ2-7; 9 bases fit TRBD1. Per germline, CDR1 SEHNR and CDR2 FQNEAQ (reference sequence). The CDR3 covers 17 residues. Trimming at V came to 4 bases and at J to 5 bases, leaving 15 bases not matched to a gene. CDR3 protein: CASSSNPRTGGRNEQYF. CDR3 nucleotide sequence: TGTGCCAGCAGCTCCAACCCCCGCACAGGGGGCCGGAACGAGCAGTACTTC.

The chain uses TRBV5-1 and TRBJ2-5; 7 bases match TRBD1. The trim removed 2 bases at V and 2 bases at J, leaving 6 bases unmatched. The germline CDR1 and CDR2 sequences are SGHRS and YFSETQ. This CDR3 spans 15 amino acids. CDR3 sequence reads: CASSLDRVTQETQYF. DNA of the CDR3: TGCGCCAGCAGCTTAGACAGGGTAACTCAAGAGACCCAGTACTTC.

The genes are TRBV5-1 and TRBJ2-5, with D possibly being TRBD1 (5 bases). The CDR3 totals 15 residues. Germline V gives CDR1 SGHRS, CDR2 YFSETQ. V was cut by 1 base and J by 5 bases, with 15 bases left in between. The CDR3 sequence is CASSLYQGTQETQYF. The CDR3 DNA reads TGCGCCAGCAGCTTGTATCAGGGTACGCAGGAGACCCAGTACTTC.

This chain connects TRBV24-1 to TRBJ2-1, with TRBD1 identical over 10 bases. Germline V gives CDR1 KGHDR, CDR2 SFDVKD. The V gene end was trimmed by 5 bases and the J gene end by 5 bases; junction bases not matched to a gene: 5. CDR3 length: 15 amino acids. Here the CDR3 reads CATSAPGQGNNEQFF. CDR3 in DNA: TGTGCCACCAGTGCTCCGGGACAGGGGAACAATGAGCAGTTCTTC.

The V call is TRBV10-3, the J call TRBJ2-3; 11 nucleotides match TRBD2. The CDR3 covers 16 residues. CDR1 and CDR2 from the germline V gene are ENHRY and SYGVKD. The V gene end was trimmed by 6 bases and the J gene end by 5 bases; junction bases not matched to a gene: 10. CDR3: CAISATSGETGDTQYF. The CDR3 DNA sequence: TGTGCCATCAGCGCGACTAGCGGGGAGACGGGAGATACGCAGTATTTT.

This rearrangement joins TRBV15 to TRBJ2-5; no reliable D call. This CDR3 is built from 18 residues. In germline, CDR1 is LNHNV, CDR2 YYDKDF (reference sequence). Trimming took off 5 bases at V and 5 bases at J, with 27 bases between the two ends. CDR3 sequence reads: CATSRLGEEKRRWETQYF. DNA of the CDR3: TGTGCCACCAGCCGACTTGGAGAGGAGAAAAGGCGATGGGAGACCCAGTACTTC.

The chain has TRBV3-1 (or the pseudogene TRBV3-2) and TRBJ1-5; D call uncertain. This CDR3 contains 17 residues. The germline V gene has CDR1 LGHDT and CDR2 YNNKEL (reference sequence). Trimming took 4 bases from V and 0 from J, leaving 16 bases between them. DNA for the CDR3: TGTGCCAGCAGCCCCCACCCGCAGAAGAATAGCAATCAGCCCCAGCATTTT. Translated, it gives CASSPHPQKNSNQPQHF.

The rearrangement uses TRBV6-6 and TRBJ2-3; TRBD2 matches 10 bases. The V gene end was trimmed by 6 bases and the J gene end by 3 bases; junction bases not matched to a gene: 6. Germline lookup yields CDR1 MNHNY and CDR2 SVGAGI (reference sequence). The CDR3 extends over 15 amino acids. CDR3 DNA: TGTGCCAGCAGCCCAAGACTAGCGGGTACAGATACGCAGTATTTT. It encodes CASSPRLAGTDTQYF.

The CDR3 DNA reads TGCGCCAGCAGCCAAGACAAACTAGCGGGGGCATTGGGCGAGCAGTACTTC. Its protein product is CASSQDKLAGALGEQYF. The chain carries TRBV4-1 and TRBJ2-7; 11 positions agree with TRBD2. Germline CDR1 MGHRA, CDR2 YSYEKL. The CDR3 runs 17 residues. V was pared by 0 bases and J by 6 bases, with 10 bases of the junction left unmatched.

This clone showed up just once. The rearrangement links TRBV15 to TRBJ1-3; no firm D call. Germline loops: CDR1 LNHNV, CDR2 YYDKDF (reference sequence). Between the trimmed V and J ends, which lost 5 bases and 0 bases, there was a span of 8 bases. This CDR3 is built from 14 residues. CDR3 in amino acids: CATSLASSGNTIYF. The CDR3 DNA follows: TGTGCCACCAGCCTAGCAAGCTCTGGAAACACCATATATTTT.

This sequence joins TRBV15 and TRBJ1-2; tentatively, D is TRBD1 (5 bases). V was trimmed by 0 bases and J by 2 bases, leaving 13 bases between them. Germline CDR1 is LNHNV and CDR2 is YYDKDF (reference sequence). The CDR3 length is 16 residues. The CDR3 reads CATSRDGPQGNYGYTF. The CDR3 region has the DNA TGTGCCACCAGCAGAGATGGTCCCCAGGGAAACTATGGCTACACCTTC.

The rearrangement links TRBV13 to TRBJ2-7; D is ambiguous. The CDR3 is made up of 15 amino acids. V dropped 0 bases and J dropped 3 bases, with 12 bases sitting between them. CDR1 PRHDT and CDR2 FYEKMQ come from the germline V gene (reference sequence). The CDR3 sequence is CASSLGGHPSYEQYF. The DNA for the CDR3 is TGTGCCAGCAGCTTAGGTGGCCACCCAAGCTACGAGCAGTACTTC. Supplemented by reference TRBV13 and TRBJ2-7, the full variable domain reads AAGVIQSPRHLIKEKRETATLKCYPIPRHDTVYWYQQGPGQDPQFLISFYEKMQSDKGSIPDRFSAQQFSDYHSELNMSSLELGDSALYFCASSLGGHPSYEQYFGPGTRLTVT.

This chain uses TRBV7-2 with TRBJ2-1, with 8 positions matching TRBD2. The CDR3 loop spans 14 amino acids. Germline trimming cut 3 bases from V and 7 bases from J; bases unmatched to any gene: 5. Looked up from germline, CDR1 is SGHTA and CDR2 is FQGNSA. CDR3 nucleotide sequence: TGTGCCAGCAGCTTCCGGCCGGGGGGGAATGAGCAGTTCTTC. This translates into CASSFRPGGNEQFF.

J is TRBJ2-7 and V is TRBV7-8, with 7 bases lining up with TRBD1. J lost 7 bases, V lost 5 bases, and 5 bases had no gene match. CDR3 length: 12 residues. Germline V gives CDR1 SGHVS, CDR2 FQNEAQ. The CDR3 protein is CASSPGQREQYF. The CDR3 nucleotides are TGTGCCAGCAGCCCGGGACAGCGGGAGCAGTACTTC. Full variable domain (missing parts from reference TRBV7-8 and TRBJ2-7): GAGVSQSPRYKVAKRGQDVALRCDPISGHVSLFWYQQALGQGPEFLTYFQNEAQLDKSGLPSDRFFAERPEGSVSTLKIQRTQQEDSAVYLCASSPGQREQYFGPGTRLTVT.

The chain links TRBV27 to TRBJ1-1, with D perhaps matching TRBD1 (6 bases). The CDR3 extends over 14 amino acids. The V gene lost 6 bases and the J gene lost 1 base, with 12 bases spanning the gap. Germline V gene data show CDR1 as MNHEY and CDR2 as SMNVEV (reference sequence). CDR3 sequence reads: CASSQGWANTEAFF. CDR3 nucleotide sequence: TGTGCCAGCAGCCAGGGGTGGGCGAACACTGAAGCTTTCTTT.